This entry lists 25 T cell receptor beta chains sequenced from one sample in a study of cytomegalovirus exposure and HLA in healthy donors. 60 Vbeta and 13 Jbeta primers were used in PCR. TCRdb keeps only in-frame clones here, not all; method: immunoSEQ multiplex PCR. The data contain 170,000 or so clones, roughly 79% of them seen just once; the ten biggest clones take up around 3.1%. The specimen sequenced was PBMCs. All receptors come from a woman in her forties or fifties in good health and CMV-seropositive.

This clone was recorded once. The gene calls are TRBV10-1 and TRBJ2-7; a weak D match, TRBD1 (5 bases). V was cut by 2 bases and J by 6 bases, with 8 bases left in between. The CDR3 extends over 12 amino acids. Germline CDR1 WNHNN, CDR2 SYGVQD (reference sequence). The CDR3 nucleotides read TGCGCCAGCAGTGAGGAGCAGGGCGAGCAGTACTTC. Amino acid sequence: CASSEEQGEQYF.

As to this clone: Germline and junction disagree at one end, which may indicate a read error. V usage is TRBV7-7 and J usage is TRBJ2-3, with TRBD2 as a possible D gene (5 bases). The CDR3 has 16 residues. The germline CDR1 and CDR2 sequences are SSHAT and FNYEAQ (reference sequence). CDR3 sequence (DNA): TGTGCTAGCAGCAAAGGACTCGTTGGAGGAGCAGATACGCAGTATTTT. Protein product: CASSKGLVGGADTQYF.

The chain has TRBV6-5 and TRBJ1-2; possible D gene TRBD1, 5 bases. The germline V gene encodes CDR1 MNHEY and CDR2 SVGAGI. There are 14 residues in the CDR3. V lost 0 bases and J 4 bases, leaving 9 bases between the germline ends. CDR3 nucleotide sequence: TGTGCCAGCAGTTACTCGCAGGGAGGCTATGGCTACACCTTC. This encodes CASSYSQGGYGYTF.

The J gene is TRBJ2-3, the V gene TRBV11-3, with D possibly being TRBD1 (5 bases). The V and J ends lost 9 bases and 5 bases respectively, with 15 bases between them. This CDR3 contains 13 residues. Germline CDR1 SGHNT, CDR2 YENEEA. In nucleotides, the CDR3 is TGTGCCAGTGAACAAGGGGTGGGAGATACGCAGTATTTT. This sequence encodes CASEQGVGDTQYF.

J is TRBJ1-1 and V is TRBV9; a weak D match, TRBD1 (5 bases). Germline values: CDR1 SGDLS, CDR2 YYNGEE. This CDR3 spans 15 amino acids. Trimming removed 3 bases at V and 1 base at J, with 13 bases between. CDR3 in DNA: TGTGCCAGCAGCGGCCCGGGACTGGAGAACACTGAAGCTTTCTTT. The encoded protein is CASSGPGLENTEAFF.

The rearrangement joins TRBV5-1 to TRBJ1-1, with no clear D. Germline loops: CDR1 SGHRS, CDR2 YFSETQ. The V end was cut by 5 bases, the J end by 4 bases, with 15 bases between. The CDR3 spans 14 residues. In DNA form, the CDR3 reads TGCGCCAGCAGGCGGGGAATAGGGTCCACTGAAGCTTTCTTT. This encodes CASRRGIGSTEAFF.

The table lists this clone with a count of one. CDR3 nucleotides: TGTGCCATCAGTGAGCGGGAGGGCCAAACCGGGGAGCTGTTTTTT. It encodes CAISEREGQTGELFF. This rearrangement joins TRBV10-3 to TRBJ2-2; 8 nucleotides agree with TRBD2. With V trimmed by 2 bases and J by 5 bases, 4 bases remained unmatched. From germline, CDR1 is ENHRY and CDR2 SYGVKD. CDR3 length: 15 residues.

This clone was detected a few times. The chain carries TRBV13 and TRBJ2-3, with 8 bases fitting TRBD1. The germline CDR1 and CDR2 sequences are PRHDT and FYEKMQ (reference sequence). This CDR3 spans 14 amino acids. The V segment lost 4 bases and the J segment 0 bases; nucleotides outside the gene matches: 0. The CDR3 bases are TGTGCCAGCAGCTGGGACAGGAGCACAGATACGCAGTATTTT. This translates into CASSWDRSTDTQYF.

The chain recombines TRBV5-6 with TRBJ1-2; TRBD1 matches at 7 bases. V gave up 1 base and J gave up 1 base; unmatched junction bases: 7. The length of the CDR3 is 16 residues. Per germline, CDR1 SGHDT and CDR2 YYEEEE. CDR3: CASSLLDRAINYGYTF. The CDR3 nucleotides are TGTGCCAGCAGCTTGCTCGACAGGGCCATTAACTATGGCTACACCTTC.

The chain carries TRBV9 and TRBJ1-2; D is undetermined. The CDR3 is 14 residues long. The germline V and J ends were trimmed by 2 bases and 4 bases, with 12 bases remaining between them. Germline V lookup: CDR1 SGDLS, CDR2 YYNGEE. The CDR3 spells CASSVPDGGYGYTF. CDR3 nucleotides: TGTGCCAGCAGCGTCCCCGATGGAGGCTATGGCTACACCTTC.

This clone has a handful of counts. This chain links TRBV6-5 with TRBJ1-4; D gene uncertain. The CDR3 has 14 residues. V was clipped by 4 bases and J by 5 bases, with 11 bases between them. Germline values: CDR1 MNHEY, CDR2 SVGAGI. The CDR3 DNA reads as TGTGCCAGCAGTTTACTCGACACCAATGAAAAACTGTTTTTT. This codes for CASSLLDTNEKLFF.

The table lists this clone with a count of one. This chain uses TRBV5-1 with TRBJ2-2; 8 bases match TRBD1. The CDR3 covers 15 residues. V was clipped by 3 bases and J by 5 bases; unmatched bases: 6. In germline, CDR1 is SGHRS, CDR2 YFSETQ. CDR3 DNA sequence: TGCGCCAGCAGCTCGGACAGGGCGAGGACCGGGGAGCTGTTTTTT. This translates into CASSSDRARTGELFF.

The chain recombines TRBV12-2 with TRBJ2-3; TRBD2 is taken as the D call from the table, unchecked against the DNA. TRBV12-2 is a pseudogene. This CDR3 region has 18 residues. The CDR3 region has the DNA TGTGCAAGTCGCACTCCCGGGACTAGCGGGAGAAGCACAGATACGCAGTATTTT. It yields the protein CASRTPGTSGRSTDTQYF.

Concerning this clone itself: One end of the junction is discordant with germline, which a read error may explain. J is TRBJ2-6 and V is TRBV29-1, with D possibly TRBD1 on 5 matching bases. Germline V lookup: CDR1 SQVTM, CDR2 ANQGSEA. This CDR3 region has 12 residues. This chain's CDR3 is CSVDAGANGLTF. DNA of the CDR3: TGCAGCGTTGACGCTGGGGCCAACGGCCTGACTTTC.

The table lists this clone with a few counts. The V gene is TRBV6-5, the J gene TRBJ1-1; tentative D call: TRBD1 (6 bases). CDR1 MNHEY and CDR2 SVGAGI come from the germline V gene. Trimming left V 4 bases short and J 5 bases short, with 17 bases between. CDR3 length: 15 amino acids. The CDR3: CASSSLGGRGTEAFF. The CDR3 DNA follows: TGTGCCAGCAGTTCCCTCGGGGGGCGGGGGACTGAAGCTTTCTTT.

This CDR3 reads CASSPTGFGYTF. In DNA, the CDR3 is TGTGCCAGCAGCCCGACAGGGTTTGGCTACACCTTC. The rearrangement links TRBV7-9 to TRBJ1-2; TRBD1 aligns across 7 bases. Trimming took 5 bases from V and 7 from J; bases not matched to a gene: 4. Germline CDR1 reads SEHNR; CDR2 reads FQNEAQ (reference sequence). CDR3 size: 12 residues.

The rearrangement uses TRBV30 and TRBJ1-2; 11 bases are a match to TRBD1. CDR3 length: 15 residues. Germline trimming cut 0 bases from V and 9 bases from J; bases unmatched to any gene: 9. CDR1 is GTSNPN and CDR2 is SVGIG in the germline V gene (reference sequence). DNA for the CDR3: TGTGCCTGGAGTGTGGGGACAGGGGGTGCGGGGAGCTACACCTTC. Protein product: CAWSVGTGGAGSYTF. The variable domain in full, with the rest retrieved from reference TRBV30 and TRBJ1-2, is SQTIHQWPATLVQPVGSPLSLECTVEGTSNPNLYWYRQAAGRGLQLLFYSVGIGQISSEVPQNLSASRPQDRQFILSSKKLLLSDSGFYLCAWSVGTGGAGSYTFGSGTRLTVV.

The chain combines TRBV10-3 with TRBJ2-7, with D maybe TRBD2 (6 bases). This CDR3 has 13 amino acids. Trimming shortened V by 4 bases and J by 6 bases, and 13 bases separated the two germline ends. Germline-derived CDR1 and CDR2 are ENHRY and SYGVKD. CDR3 residues: CAISGGGPIEQYF. For the CDR3, the DNA is TGTGCCATCAGTGGCGGAGGGCCCATCGAGCAGTACTTC.

V usage is TRBV6-1 and J usage is TRBJ1-2; 9 nucleotides line up with TRBD1. Unmatched junction bases numbered 14, after V lost 7 bases and J lost 11 bases. The germline V gene encodes CDR1 MNHNS and CDR2 SASEGT. There are 14 residues in the CDR3. The CDR3 DNA follows: TGTGCCAGCACTGGGGGGACAGGGAATGGGGGTTACACCTTC. Its protein is CASTGGTGNGGYTF.

CDR3 protein: CASSTRTGIKNTIYF. The CDR3 nucleotides read TGTGCCAGCTCAACACGTACAGGGATCAAAAACACCATATATTTT. The chain combines TRBV18 with TRBJ1-3; D perhaps matches TRBD1 (6 bases). Germline CDR1 is KGHSH and CDR2 is LQKENI. The CDR3 is 15 amino acids. V was cut by 5 bases and J by 6 bases, with 17 bases left in between.

The CDR3 sequence is CASSHDTGFTGELFF. In DNA, the CDR3 is TGTGCCAGCAGTCACGATACAGGGTTCACCGGGGAGCTGTTTTTT. The chain links TRBV27 to TRBJ2-2, with D perhaps matching TRBD1 (6 bases). The CDR3 has 15 amino acids. V was cut by 5 bases and J by 4 bases, with 14 bases left in between. Germline lookup yields CDR1 MNHEY and CDR2 SMNVEV (reference sequence).

This sequence joins TRBV7-2 and TRBJ2-7; D gene unclear. Per germline, CDR1 SGHTA and CDR2 FQGNSA. The V end lost 5 bases, the J end lost 3 bases, and 11 bases lay between the germline ends. There are 13 residues in the CDR3. The CDR3 DNA is TGTGCCAGCAGCCTGAGTACAGTCTACGAGCAGTACTTC. Protein sequence: CASSLSTVYEQYF.

The chain uses TRBV4-3 and TRBJ2-4, with D unresolved. Looked up from germline, CDR1 is LGHNA and CDR2 is YSLEER. Between the trimmed V and J ends, which lost 0 bases and 8 bases, there was a span of 11 bases. The CDR3 consists of 14 residues. CDR3 sequence reads: CASSQDYGFDIQYF. DNA of the CDR3: TGCGCCAGCAGCCAAGATTACGGGTTCGACATTCAGTACTTC.

This clone was counted a few times. The chain joins TRBV30 to TRBJ2-2; TRBD1 might be the D (6 bases). V was trimmed by 2 bases and J by 3 bases, leaving 10 bases between them. The germline gives CDR1 GTSNPN, CDR2 SVGIG (reference sequence). The CDR3 is made up of 14 amino acids. Here the CDR3 DNA reads TGTGCCTGGAGTAAAGGGGGTTACACCGGGGAGCTGTTTTTT. Translated, it gives CAWSKGGYTGELFF.

V is TRBV28 and J is TRBJ1-4, with no clear D. The V end was cut by 6 bases, the J end by 8 bases, with 13 bases between. The CDR3 spans 13 residues. Germline-derived CDR1 and CDR2 are MDHEN and SYDVKM. CDR3 DNA: TGTGCCAGCAGGATCCTATCACGCGAAAAACTGTTTTTT. It specifies CASRILSREKLFF.